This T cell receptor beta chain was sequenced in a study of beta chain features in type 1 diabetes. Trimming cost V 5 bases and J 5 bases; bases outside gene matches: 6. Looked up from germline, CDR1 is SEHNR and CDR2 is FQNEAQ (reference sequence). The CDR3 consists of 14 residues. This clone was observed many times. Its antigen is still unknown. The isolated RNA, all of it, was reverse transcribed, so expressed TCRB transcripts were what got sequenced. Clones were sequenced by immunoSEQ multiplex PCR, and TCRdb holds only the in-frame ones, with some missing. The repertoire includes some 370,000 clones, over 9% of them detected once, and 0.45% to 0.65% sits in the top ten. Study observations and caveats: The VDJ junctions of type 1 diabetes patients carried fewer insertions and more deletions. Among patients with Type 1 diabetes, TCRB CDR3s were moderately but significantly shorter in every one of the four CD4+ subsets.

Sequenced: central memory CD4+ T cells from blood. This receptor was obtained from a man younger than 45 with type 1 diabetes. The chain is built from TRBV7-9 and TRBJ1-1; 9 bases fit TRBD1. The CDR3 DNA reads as TGTGCCAGCAGCATCGGACAGGGGAGGACTGAAGCTTTCTTT. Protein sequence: CASSIGQGRTEAFF.